Sequencing of this T cell receptor (beta chain) was carried out in a study of early T cells in non-severe SARS-CoV-2 infection. The V end lost 6 bases, the J end lost 0 bases, and 10 bases lay between the germline ends. CDR3 length equals 14 residues. Germline lookup yields CDR1 SGHAT and CDR2 FQNNGV. MiXCR was run by TCRdb on the 5' RACE reads, yielding one entry per CDR3 protein. The sample holds 50,000 to 65,000 distinct CDR3 sequences, around 9.1% seen once. This clonotype was seen at least ten times. The chain recombines TRBV11-2 with TRBJ2-3; D gene unclear. The origin of this receptor is an adult who was a healthcare worker with PCR-confirmed SARS-CoV-2 infection or an uninfected control (not recorded which). The specimen was whole blood. CDR3 sequence (DNA): TGTGCCAGCAGTAAGGGATATAGCACAGATACGCAGTATTTT. This gives the protein CASSKGYSTDTQYF.